This T cell receptor beta chain was sequenced during a study of OX40 agonist ivuxolimab in advanced cancers. Study-level information: Patients got intravenous ivuxolimab at 0.01 to 10 mg/kg every 2 weeks. People in dose escalation had one of these cancers: hepatocellular carcinoma, melanoma, renal cell or head and neck cancer.

Details on this clone: Its antigen remains unidentified.

Profiling relied on immunoSEQ multiplex PCR, and the TCRdb table lists in-frame clones only, not all of them. In the table there are about 26,000 clones, 83% of which are singletons. Study results and limitations: Compared with CD4+, CD8+ T cells on average had more expanded clones.

The ends were cut back, 4 bases at V and 6 bases at J, with 7 bases in the middle. The germline CDR1 and CDR2 sequences are SEHNR and FQNEAQ (reference sequence). CDR3 length equals 12 residues. Source: CD4+ or CD8+ T cells sorted from blood, taken in a trial of the OX40 agonist ivuxolimab. The TCR comes from an adult with an advanced solid tumor such as melanoma, head and neck, liver or kidney cancer. This chain connects TRBV7-9 to TRBJ2-1, with D uncertain. The CDR3 spells CASSSLFNEQFF. CDR3 coding DNA: TGTGCCAGCAGCTCCCTTTTCAATGAGCAGTTCTTC.